The 14 T cell receptor beta chains below were found in one sample sequenced in a study of blood T cell repertoires in COVID-19. Sequenced by immunoSEQ multiplex PCR; TCRdb stores in-frame clones only, minus some. The sample lists more than 300,000 clones; about nine tenths were seen once. Sequencing was carried out using PBMCs or T cells enriched from blood (not recorded which). The receptors were gathered from a woman between 18 and 30 years old who had recovered from COVID-19.

The J gene is TRBJ2-2, the V gene TRBV19; 8 nucleotides agree with TRBD1. With 5 bases clipped from V and 4 bases from J, the junction kept 6 bases outside the gene matches. The CDR3 loop spans 15 amino acids. Germline CDR1 and CDR2: LNHDA and SQIVND (reference sequence). The CDR3 spells CASSAQGASTGELFF. The CDR3 DNA is TGTGCCAGTAGTGCCCAGGGGGCGAGCACCGGGGAGCTGTTTTTT.

The chain recombines TRBV9 with TRBJ2-1; D might be TRBD2 (6 bases). Germline values: CDR1 SGDLS, CDR2 YYNGEE. The CDR3 runs 15 residues. Between the trimmed V and J ends, which lost 5 bases and 0 bases, there was a span of 12 bases. The DNA of the CDR3 is TGTGCCAGCAGTGACGACGGGAGCTCCTACAATGAGCAGTTCTTC. Protein sequence: CASSDDGSSYNEQFF.

The chain has TRBV12-3 or TRBV12-4 and TRBJ1-2; D perhaps matches TRBD1 (5 bases). This CDR3 is built from 13 residues. V was cut by 6 bases and J by 2 bases, with 10 bases left in between. The DNA for the CDR3 is TGTGCCAGCAGCCCCGGACACAACTATGGCTACACCTTC. Its protein product is CASSPGHNYGYTF.

The chain has TRBV3-1 (or the pseudogene TRBV3-2) and TRBJ2-4; 9 nucleotides match TRBD1. The CDR3 consists of 15 residues. In germline, CDR1 is LGHDT, CDR2 YNNKEL (reference sequence). Germline trimming cut 1 base from V and 8 bases from J; bases unmatched to any gene: 6. CDR3 DNA sequence: TGTGCCAGCAGCCAAGTGGACAGGGGATCGGACATTCAGTACTTC. Residues: CASSQVDRGSDIQYF.

The genes are TRBV18 and TRBJ1-4; D gene ambiguous. Looked up from germline, CDR1 is KGHSH and CDR2 is LQKENI. There are 15 residues in the CDR3. V was cut by 3 bases and J by 3 bases, with 11 bases left in between. DNA for the CDR3: TGTGCCAGCTCACCGGTCGGGATTGCTAATGAAAAACTGTTTTTT. Translation gives CASSPVGIANEKLFF.

The chain links TRBV7-8 to TRBJ2-2; 7 bases align to TRBD1. V was clipped by 2 bases and J by 2 bases; unmatched bases: 8. Germline-derived CDR1 and CDR2 are SGHVS and FQNEAQ. The CDR3 is 17 residues long. DNA of the CDR3: TGTGCCAGCAGCTTACCCCGACAGGGAACCAACACCGGGGAGCTGTTTTTT. Translation gives CASSLPRQGTNTGELFF.

This chain joins TRBV5-1 and TRBJ1-6, with 7 positions matching TRBD1. Germline CDR1 reads SGHRS; CDR2 reads YFSETQ. The CDR3 consists of 17 residues. The V gene end was trimmed by 4 bases and the J gene end by 11 bases; junction bases not matched to a gene: 18. Here the CDR3 DNA reads TGCGCCAGCAGCCCAGCCGTCACAGGGGCCGGGTACACACCCCTCCACTTT. This codes for CASSPAVTGAGYTPLHF.

V gene TRBV2 combines with J gene TRBJ1-2, with TRBD1 matching over 7 bases. The CDR3 consists of 14 residues. CDR1 is SNHLY and CDR2 is FYNNEI in the germline V gene. V was pared by 2 bases and J by 5 bases, with 5 bases of the junction left unmatched. DNA for the CDR3: TGTGCCAGCAGTGAAAAGACAGGGCCATATGGCTACACCTTC. As protein: CASSEKTGPYGYTF.

This chain links TRBV4-1 with TRBJ1-1; unclear D gene. Germline V gives CDR1 MGHRA, CDR2 YSYEKL. V was pared by 0 bases and J by 2 bases, with 7 bases between. There are 14 residues in the CDR3. In nucleotides, the CDR3 is TGCGCCAGCAGCCAAGATTTCATTAACACTGAAGCTTTCTTT. Protein: CASSQDFINTEAFF.

The rearrangement links TRBV29-1 to TRBJ2-3; 8 nucleotides agree with TRBD2. There are 17 residues in the CDR3. With 4 bases clipped from V and 6 bases from J, the junction kept 18 bases outside the gene matches. Germline CDR1 is SQVTM and CDR2 is ANQGSEA. CDR3 loop: CSVVQPLRGAFRDTQYF. The CDR3 DNA sequence: TGCAGCGTTGTCCAACCCTTGCGGGGGGCATTCCGGGATACGCAGTATTTT.

The J gene is TRBJ2-5, the V gene TRBV29-1, with a tentative D call TRBD2 (5 bases). Trimming removed 6 bases from V and 9 bases from J, with 14 bases in between. Per the germline V gene, CDR1 is SQVTM and CDR2 is ANQGSEA. CDR3 size: 11 residues. The CDR3 here is CSVPRGAAQYF. The CDR3 nucleotides are TGCAGCGTCCCTCGGGGAGCCGCCCAGTACTTC. The variable domain in full, with the rest retrieved from reference TRBV29-1 and TRBJ2-5, is SAVISQKPSRDICQRGTSLTIQCQVDSQVTMMFWYRQQPGQSLTLIATANQGSEATYESGFVIDKFPISRPNLTFSTLTVSNMSPEDSSIYLCSVPRGAAQYFGPGTRLLVL.

This chain joins TRBV28 and TRBJ2-3; D is unclear. V lost 3 bases, J lost 7 bases, and 8 bases lay in between. This CDR3 has 12 residues. CDR1 and CDR2 (germline): MDHEN, SYDVKM. CDR3 in DNA: TGTGCCAGCAGTTTGGGCTTTCATACGCAGTATTTT. It yields the protein CASSLGFHTQYF.

This rearrangement joins TRBV27 to TRBJ2-7, with TRBD1 as a possible D gene (6 bases). Germline CDR1 and CDR2: MNHEY and SMNVEV (reference sequence). The length of the CDR3 is 14 residues. V was clipped by 2 bases and J by 4 bases, with 12 bases between them. The CDR3 loop is CASSLGMDSYEQYF. The CDR3 region has the DNA TGTGCCAGCAGTTTAGGAATGGACAGTTACGAGCAGTACTTC.

The rearrangement uses TRBV7-9 and TRBJ2-3; 8 nucleotides line up with TRBD2. V shed 0 bases, J shed 2 bases, and the junction held 4 bases outside the gene matches. CDR3 length: 16 residues. From germline, CDR1 is SEHNR and CDR2 FQNEAQ (reference sequence). CDR3 coding DNA: TGTGCCAGCAGCTTAGCGATGCGGGGGGACACAGATACGCAGTATTTT. Translation: CASSLAMRGDTDTQYF.